The 3 T cell receptor beta chains below come from one sample, sequenced in a study of human T cells and chemical hapten exposure. TCRdb reprocessed the RACE reads via MiXCR and lists one record per CDR3 protein. The sample has approximately 350,000 distinct CDR3 sequences, 6% to 8.5% seen once. As to time point: patch test 1, 2 weeks after DPC sensitization. Treatment defined: therapeutic diphenylcyclopropenone sensitization with weekly scalp DPC. The sample was whole blood, taken in connection with sensitization to the hapten diphenylcyclopropenone (DPC). These TCRs come from a young woman with alopecia areata. Some clones in this sample may be carry-over from other donors' samples.

This clonotype was detected a few times. The CDR3 here is CAISEGGAVIDWSPLHF. DNA for the CDR3: TGTGCCATCAGTGAAGGGGGTGCCGTTATAGATTGGTCGCCCCTCCACTTT. V is TRBV10-3 and J is TRBJ1-6, with a weak D call TRBD1 (6 bases). The germline V gene has CDR1 ENHRY and CDR2 SYGVKD. This CDR3 contains 17 residues. Trimming removed 3 bases from V and 13 bases from J, with 25 bases in between.

CDR3 amino acids: CASRPSTVTGELFF. CDR3 in DNA: TGTGCCAGCAGACCCAGCACAGTCACCGGGGAGCTGTTTTTT. V gene TRBV7-9 combines with J gene TRBJ2-2; no definite D call. Germline CDR1 reads SEHNR; CDR2 reads FQNEAQ (reference sequence). The CDR3 consists of 14 residues. The V end lost 6 bases, the J end lost 4 bases, and 12 bases lay between the germline ends.

The chain links TRBV19 to TRBJ2-1, with TRBD2 identical over 9 bases. Trimming removed 7 bases from V and 8 bases from J; junction bases left unmatched: 18. The CDR3 totals 17 residues. Per the germline V gene, CDR1 is LNHDA and CDR2 is SQIVND (reference sequence). CDR3 residues: CASTPLSLASGADEQFF. Here the CDR3 DNA reads TGTGCCAGTACCCCCCTGAGTCTCGCTAGCGGGGCAGATGAGCAGTTCTTC.